Listed below are T cell receptor beta chains from one sample, sequenced in a study of T cells after yellow fever vaccination. TCRdb used MiXCR to reprocess the 5' RACE reads, holding one entry per CDR3 protein. The table has 550,000 or so distinct CDR3 sequences, less than 20% seen once. The starting material was PBMCs, obtained 15 days after the yellow fever booster vaccination. These receptors were taken from a man aged 30 to 39 who received the YFV17D yellow fever vaccine. CDR3s include the opening cysteine and the closing phenylalanine or tryptophan. The D gene is left open where the match is weak. Clone sizes are given selectively: once, few, many, or a class where the clone is expanded.

v_call	d_call	j_call	clone_size	cdr3_nt	cdr3_aa
TRBV20-1	TRBD2	TRBJ2-5	NA	TGCAGTGCTAGCGTTCCGGGAGGGGAGACCCAGTACTTC	CSASVPGGETQYF
TRBV5-1	NA	TRBJ2-3	NA	TGCGCCAGCAGCTTGTTCAATGCGGGAAGCACAGATACGCAGTATTTT	CASSLFNAGSTDTQYF
TRBV12-3/TRBV12-4	TRBD2	TRBJ2-3	NA	TGTGCCAGCACTATTCTAGCGGAGACAGATACGCAGTATTTT	CASTILAETDTQYF
TRBV3-1	TRBD1	TRBJ2-5	few	TGTGCCAGCAGCTTAGGGGACAGGCTCGAAGAGACCCAGTACTTC	CASSLGDRLEETQYF
TRBV23-1	TRBD1	TRBJ1-4	once	TGCGCCAGCACCGGGACAGGGAACGAAAAACTGTTTTTT	CASTGTGNEKLFF
TRBV12-3/TRBV12-4	NA	TRBJ2-1	once	TGTGCCAGCCAAGGGGCAGGTCACAATGAGCAGTTCTTC	CASQGAGHNEQFF
TRBV12-3/TRBV12-4	TRBD1	TRBJ2-5	NA	TGTGCCAGCAAGAACGAGAGACAGGGAGAGGAGACCCAGTACTTC	CASKNERQGEETQYF
TRBV7-9	NA	TRBJ2-4	NA	TGTGCCAGCAGTCCGGATTGGACGCTAGCCAAAAACATTCAGTACTTC	CASSPDWTLAKNIQYF
TRBV20-1	TRBD2	TRBJ2-1	once	TGCAGTGCCACGGGACTAGCGGGCCACAATGAGCAGTTCTTC	CSATGLAGHNEQFF
TRBV24-1	NA	TRBJ2-1	few	TGTGCCACCAGTGACCCTGGGCAGCGCTGGGATGAGCAGTTCTTC	CATSDPGQRWDEQFF
TRBV12-3/TRBV12-4	NA	TRBJ2-4	few	TGTGCCAGCAGTAGGACTGCCGTAAAAAACATTCAGTACTTC	CASSRTAVKNIQYF
TRBV7-9	TRBD2	TRBJ2-1	few	TGTGCCAGCAGCTCGTGGGGACTAGTCAATGAGCAGTTCTTC	CASSSWGLVNEQFF
TRBV29-1	TRBD1	TRBJ2-2	NA	TGCAGCGCGGGTTCAGGGGGCCTTAGAACCGGGGAGCTGTTTTTT	CSAGSGGLRTGELFF
TRBV18	NA	TRBJ2-1	NA	TGTGCCAGCTCACCAAGGACTGCGATAGATGAGCAGTTCTTC	CASSPRTAIDEQFF
TRBV29-1	NA	TRBJ2-1	few	TGCAGCGTTCCTAGTCAAGCATTATACAATGAGCAGTTCTTC	CSVPSQALYNEQFF
TRBV12-3/TRBV12-4	NA	TRBJ2-3	NA	TGTGCCAGCAGTTTGGTGACAGTCGCGGGAGATACGCAGTATTTT	CASSLVTVAGDTQYF
TRBV7-8	TRBD1	TRBJ1-5	NA	TGTGCCAGCAGCGCGACAGGGTCAAACGTGCCCCAGCATTTT	CASSATGSNVPQHF
TRBV3-1	TRBD1	TRBJ2-7	few	TGTGCCAGCAGCCGCGGGACAGGCGGATACTGGTACTTC	CASSRGTGGYWYF
TRBV29-1	TRBD1	TRBJ2-7	NA	TGCAGCGTTGAAGATACAGGGGGCGGCTCCTACGAGCAGTACTTC	CSVEDTGGGSYEQYF
TRBV4-3	TRBD2	TRBJ2-3	NA	TGCGCCAGCAGCCAGGGGACTAGCGGAGTAGATACGCAGTATTTT	CASSQGTSGVDTQYF
TRBV25-1	NA	TRBJ1-1	few	TGTGCCAGCAGTGATCGGACTGAAGCTTTCTTT	CASSDRTEAFF
TRBV6-1	TRBD1	TRBJ2-4	once	TGTGCCAGCAGCCCCGGGACAGAGTACAAAAACATTCAGTACTTC	CASSPGTEYKNIQYF
TRBV29-1	NA	TRBJ2-1	few	TGCAGCGGGGGGCTCCCGGGATCCTACAATGAGCAGTTCTTC	CSGGLPGSYNEQFF
TRBV7-2	TRBD2	TRBJ2-7	NA	TGTGCCAGCAGCTTAGTGGGGGGACTAGAAAGTGGCGAGCAGTACTTC	CASSLVGGLESGEQYF
TRBV28	NA	TRBJ2-7	few	TGTGCCAGCAGGTCCATACCCTACGAGCAGTACTTC	CASRSIPYEQYF
TRBV29-1	NA	TRBJ1-1	few	TGCAGCGCAACTAGGGGAGGGACTGAAGCTTTCTTT	CSATRGGTEAFF
TRBV6-5	NA	TRBJ2-1	NA	TGTGCCAGCAGTTCCCCACTGGGGGAGCAGTTGTTC	CASSSPLGEQLF
TRBV11-2	NA	TRBJ2-5	many	TGTGCCAGCAGCTTCCCCCAAGAGACCCAGTACTTC	CASSFPQETQYF
TRBV12-3/TRBV12-4	TRBD2	TRBJ2-1	NA	TGTGCCAGCACCAAACTAGCGGGAGGATCCTACAATGAGCAGTTCTTC	CASTKLAGGSYNEQFF
TRBV25-1	NA	TRBJ2-2	NA	TGTGCCAGCAGTAAAAATCATGGGGCCGGGGAGCTGTTTTTT	CASSKNHGAGELFF
TRBV27	NA	TRBJ2-1	NA	TGTGCCACCCTGGGCCCCGAGGACAATGAGCAGTTCTTC	CATLGPEDNEQFF
TRBV12-3/TRBV12-4	NA	TRBJ2-7	many	TGTGCCAGCAGTTCCTCCGGCTACGAGCAGTACTTC	CASSSSGYEQYF
TRBV20-1	TRBD2	TRBJ2-7	few	TGCAGTGCTAGAAGCAGTAGCGGGTCGAAGCAGTACTTC	CSARSSSGSKQYF
TRBV29-1	TRBD2	TRBJ2-3	NA	TGCAGCCCGTCCTGGACTAGCGGGAGCCCAGATACGCAGTATTTT	CSPSWTSGSPDTQYF
TRBV29-1	NA	TRBJ2-7	few	TGCAGCGTTGAAGTCCCTTTACAGGGCTACTACGAGCAGTACTTC	CSVEVPLQGYYEQYF
TRBV7-8	NA	TRBJ2-1	NA	TGTGCCAGCAGCTTATATCGGGAGATGTCCTACAATGAGCAGTTCTTC	CASSLYREMSYNEQFF
TRBV6-2/TRBV6-3	TRBD1	TRBJ1-1	few	TGTGCCAGCAGTTACTTCTGGGACAGGATAGAAGCTTTCTTT	CASSYFWDRIEAFF
TRBV6-6	NA	TRBJ2-5	few	TGTGCCAGCAGGGTAGGAGGGGGAGAGACCCAGTACTTC	CASRVGGGETQYF
TRBV12-3/TRBV12-4	NA	TRBJ2-4	few	TGTGCCAGCAGTTCCCACCTAGGGAGCAAAAACATTCAGTACTTC	CASSSHLGSKNIQYF
TRBV7-9	NA	TRBJ2-1	NA	TGTGCCAGCAGCCCCAAGGGGGATTTTTACAATGAGCAGTTCTTC	CASSPKGDFYNEQFF
TRBV29-1	TRBD2	TRBJ2-7	NA	TGCAGCGCCGAAAGCGGGGAGTCCTACGAGCAGTACTTC	CSAESGESYEQYF
TRBV20-1	NA	TRBJ2-7	NA	TGCAGTGCTACTGGTCGGCCTTACGAGCAGTACTTC	CSATGRPYEQYF
TRBV6-2/TRBV6-3	TRBD2	TRBJ2-1	NA	TGTGCCAGCAGTTACTCGACTAGCGGGAGCGATGAGCAGTTCTTC	CASSYSTSGSDEQFF
TRBV27	NA	TRBJ2-7	few	TGTGCCAGCAGGCGGGAATACGACGGCTCCTACGAGCAGTACTTC	CASRREYDGSYEQYF
TRBV7-2	NA	TRBJ2-3	NA	TGTGCCAGCAGCTTAGTGTCAGGGGCTGATACGCAGTATTTT	CASSLVSGADTQYF
TRBV7-8	NA	TRBJ2-1	few	TGTGCCAGCAGCTTAAAGGGCGGGTGGGAGCAGTTCTTC	CASSLKGGWEQFF
TRBV20-1	TRBD2	TRBJ2-4	NA	TGCAGTGCTAGAGACCTGACTAGCGGGAGAGGTTTAAACATTCAGTACTTC	CSARDLTSGRGLNIQYF
TRBV3-1	NA	TRBJ1-1	NA	TGTGCCAGCAGCCAAGCCCTTTCCGGCACTGAAGCTTTCTTT	CASSQALSGTEAFF
TRBV5-1	TRBD1	TRBJ2-6	NA	TGCGCCAGCAGCTATCGGACAGGTCGGCGGGCCAACGTCCTGACTTTC	CASSYRTGRRANVLTF
TRBV9	TRBD2	TRBJ2-1	few	TGTGCCAGCAGCGTAGCTGGAAGCGGGAGCTACAATGAGCAGTTCTTC	CASSVAGSGSYNEQFF
TRBV7-2	NA	TRBJ2-1	few	TGTGCCAGCAGCTCGGTCGGTAACTACAATGAGCAGTTCTTC	CASSSVGNYNEQFF
TRBV6-1	NA	TRBJ2-5	NA	TGTGCCAGCAGTACCTACGGGACCCCCTCTAGTTATACCCAGTACTTC	CASSTYGTPSSYTQYF
TRBV29-1	NA	TRBJ2-7	many	TGCAGCGTTGGGGGTTACGAGCAGTACTTC	CSVGGYEQYF
TRBV7-2	TRBD1	TRBJ2-5	NA	TGTGCCAGCACTCGTAGGCAGGGGGTGGAGACCCAGTACTTC	CASTRRQGVETQYF
TRBV4-3	NA	TRBJ2-2	few	TGCGCCAGCAGCCAAGATACGGCTAGCGCGAACACCGGGGAGCTGTTTTTT	CASSQDTASANTGELFF
TRBV29-1	NA	TRBJ1-2	NA	TGCAGCGCCGCCGACACTAGATATGGCTACACCTTC	CSAADTRYGYTF
TRBV14	NA	TRBJ2-1	NA	TGTGCCAGCAGCCAAGATATAACGGGGGTGGGAAATGAGCAGTTCTTC	CASSQDITGVGNEQFF
TRBV10-3	NA	TRBJ1-6	NA	TGTGCCACCAACAGGGTGGAGAATAATTCACCCCTCCACTTT	CATNRVENNSPLHF
TRBV12-3/TRBV12-4	NA	TRBJ2-7	NA	TGTGCCAGCAGTCCTCGAGGCTCCTACGAGCAGTACTTC	CASSPRGSYEQYF